This T cell receptor beta chain is drawn from a study of blood T cells in healthy people across ages. Study-level background: When template switching was applied, about one barcoded beta molecule was captured per two T cells. Study results and limitations: Diversity of TCR beta per million T cells declined in a roughly linear way with age.

This clonotype was seen a handful of times. The antigen is not known. Through a sample-barcoded 5' primer and a J-beta primer mix, a second PCR was run for roughly 7 to 12 cycles. Through a template-switch adaptor with 12 random nucleotides, each cDNA molecule received a tag. In TCRdb, the 5' RACE reads were re-called with MiXCR into one record per CDR3 protein. The sample consists of hundreds of thousands of distinct CDR3 sequences, around 26% of them appearing once. This TCR derives from a woman older than 75 in good health. The sample consisted of blood.

CDR3 loop: CASSQTGTGVNQPQHF. For the CDR3, the DNA is TGTGCCAGCAGTCAAACCGGGACAGGGGTCAATCAGCCCCAGCATTTT. V is TRBV3-1 and J is TRBJ1-5; 10 bases agree with TRBD1. CDR1 LGHDT and CDR2 YNNKEL come from the germline V gene (reference sequence). V trimming: 6 bases; J trimming: 3 bases; junction bases outside the gene matches: 8. The CDR3 spans 16 residues. The variable domain in full, with the rest retrieved from reference TRBV3-1 and TRBJ1-5, is DTAVSQTPKYLVTQMGNDKSIKCEQNLGHDTMYWYKQDSKKFLKIMFSYNNKELIINETVPNRFSPKSPDKAHLNLHINSLELGDSAVYFCASSQTGTGVNQPQHFGDGTRLSIL.